What follows are 8 T cell receptor beta chains derived from one specimen sequenced in a study of T cells in Graves' hyperthyroidism and ophthalmopathy. Amplified regions were TCR beta CDR3 sequences from RNA transcripts. TCR CDR3 underwent first-round RT-PCR with the HTBI primer set. TCRdb re-derived calls from the multiplex PCR reads in MiXCR, one entry per CDR3 protein. The sample contains fewer than 500,000 distinct CDR3 sequences, under 15% of which appear only once. Sequenced material: blood. The receptors were sampled from a man younger than 35 with Graves' ophthalmopathy.

The gene calls are TRBV6-1 and TRBJ2-4; TRBD2 aligns across 7 bases. The germline V gene has CDR1 MNHNS and CDR2 SASEGT. The CDR3 runs to 13 residues. V shed 8 bases, J shed 8 bases, and the junction held 9 bases outside the gene matches. The CDR3 protein is CASGAGDLDIQYF. CDR3 DNA sequence: TGTGCCAGCGGGGCGGGGGATCTTGACATTCAGTACTTC.

This rearrangement joins TRBV3-1 to TRBJ2-2, with TRBD2 matching 9 bases. CDR1 and CDR2 from the germline V gene are LGHDT and YNNKEL (reference sequence). This CDR3 region has 17 residues. V shed 0 bases, J shed 6 bases, and the junction held 8 bases outside the gene matches. CDR3 sequence: CASSQDWRGGKPGELFF. As DNA, the CDR3 is TGTGCCAGCAGCCAAGATTGGCGGGGGGGCAAACCCGGGGAGCTGTTTTTT.

In its sample, this clonotype was seen a few times. The chain uses TRBV30 and TRBJ2-6; no reliable D call. Germline assignment: CDR1 GTSNPN and CDR2 SVGIG (reference sequence). The CDR3 covers 16 residues. V was trimmed by 3 bases and J by 2 bases, leaving 14 bases between them. The CDR3 DNA is TGTGCCTGGAGCCTACTTGGACCCCCTGGGGCCAACGTCCTGACTTTC. Amino acids: CAWSLLGPPGANVLTF.

On this clonotype: Germline is not matched at one junction end, which may reflect a read error. V gene TRBV5-1 combines with J gene TRBJ2-7, with 7 bases that match TRBD2. The CDR3 has 15 residues. Germline-derived CDR1 and CDR2 are SGHRS and YFSETQ. CDR3 amino acids: CASSLGGIDSGEQYF. As DNA, the CDR3 is TGTGCCAGCAGCTTGGGGGGGATAGATTCGGGCGAGCAGTACTTC.

The rearrangement uses TRBV14 and TRBJ2-5, with 8 bases lining up with TRBD2. V lost 3 bases, J lost 1 base, and 4 bases stayed unmatched. Germline values: CDR1 SGHDN, CDR2 FVKESK. The length of the CDR3 is 15 residues. CDR3 DNA: TGTGCCAGCAGCCAGTTGGGACTAGTCCAAGAGACCCAGTACTTC. This sequence encodes CASSQLGLVQETQYF.

This clonotype was recorded at least ten times. The chain recombines TRBV9 with TRBJ2-2, with D perhaps TRBD2 (5 bases). CDR1 and CDR2 (germline): SGDLS, YYNGEE. The CDR3 totals 16 residues. V was shortened by 0 bases and J by 0 bases, with 9 bases between the two germline ends. The CDR3 sequence is CASSVAGGPNTGELFF. The CDR3, as DNA: TGTGCCAGCAGCGTAGCAGGCGGGCCGAACACCGGGGAGCTGTTTTTT.

The V gene is TRBV29-1, the J gene TRBJ2-7; D possibly corresponds to TRBD2 (6 bases). CDR1 is SQVTM and CDR2 is ANQGSEA in the germline V gene. There are 13 residues in the CDR3. The germline V and J ends were trimmed by 5 bases and 5 bases, with 16 bases remaining between them. CDR3 in DNA: TGCAGCGTTCTAGGGACGTGGGGGGACGAGCAGTACTTC. Translated: CSVLGTWGDEQYF.

On this clonotype itself: A read error is possible here, since a much larger clone lies one base away. This rearrangement joins TRBV7-9 to TRBJ2-7; tentatively, D is TRBD2 (5 bases). The CDR3 runs 11 residues. Germline assignment: CDR1 SEHNR and CDR2 FQNEAQ (reference sequence). The CDR3 DNA reads as TGTACCGAAGAGCGGCCAGATGAGCAGTACTTC. This codes for CTEERPDEQYF.